This entry lists 30 T cell receptor beta chains sequenced from one sample in a study of glioma-infiltrating T cells. Using RNA template, CDR3s of TCR alpha and beta were amplified with iRepertoire arm-PCR. TCRdb passed the multiplex PCR reads through MiXCR, listing each CDR3 protein once. The repertoire holds roughly 100,000 distinct CDR3 sequences, with roughly 40% as singletons. The sample comprised glioma tissue, nonneoplastic brain tissue, or PBMCs (not recorded which). The origin of the receptors is a human donor with low-grade glioma or glioblastoma, undergoing nonglioma brain surgery, or in good health (not recorded which).

This clonotype has at least ten counts. The chain couples TRBV9 to TRBJ1-5; no clear D gene. This CDR3 is built from 13 residues. V was trimmed by 0 bases and J by 7 bases, leaving 8 bases between them. CDR1 is SGDLS and CDR2 is YYNGEE in the germline V gene. CDR3: CASSVDLAQPQHF. CDR3 nucleotide sequence: TGTGCCAGCAGCGTAGATTTAGCCCAGCCCCAGCATTTT.

This clonotype has only a few counts. This may stem from a read error, because a much larger clone lies one nucleotide away. The chain is built from TRBV6-6 and TRBJ1-2, with D possibly matching TRBD1 (6 bases). CDR1 and CDR2 (germline): MNHNY, SVGAGI (reference sequence). The V end lost 2 bases, the J end lost 5 bases, and 18 bases lay between the germline ends. CDR3 size: 16 residues. This chain's CDR3 is CASSYPLRQDQYGYTF. The CDR3 DNA reads TGTGCCAGCAGTTACCCGCTGCGACAGGACCAATATGGCTACACCTTC.

Many counts were recorded for this clonotype. The chain recombines TRBV2 with TRBJ2-1; tentatively, D is TRBD2 (7 bases). V lost 8 bases, J lost 5 bases, and 16 bases lay in between. Looked up from germline, CDR1 is SNHLY and CDR2 is FYNNEI. The CDR3 consists of 14 residues. This chain's CDR3 is CASERGRGNNEQFF. In DNA, the CDR3 is TGTGCCAGCGAGCGAGGGAGGGGGAACAATGAGCAGTTCTTC.

This clonotype showed up many times. This chain uses TRBV28 with TRBJ2-5; D perhaps matches TRBD2 (5 bases). In germline, CDR1 is MDHEN, CDR2 SYDVKM. The CDR3 is made up of 15 amino acids. Trimming took 5 bases from V and 1 from J, leaving 14 bases between them. The CDR3 sequence is CASSLMRAGQETQYF. DNA for the CDR3: TGTGCCAGCAGTCTGATGCGGGCAGGCCAAGAGACCCAGTACTTC.

J is TRBJ2-6 and V is TRBV12-3 or TRBV12-4; no clear D. The CDR3 contains 11 residues. The V end was cut by 6 bases, the J end by 10 bases, with 7 bases between. The CDR3 loop is CASSQLNVLTF. The CDR3 DNA reads TGTGCCAGCAGCCAACTAAACGTCCTGACTTTC.

This clonotype was detected many times. CDR3 loop: CASSGSQLRGEQYF. The CDR3 bases are TGTGCCAGTAGCGGGAGCCAGCTCCGGGGCGAGCAGTACTTC. V is TRBV19 and J is TRBJ2-7; a possible D gene is TRBD2 (6 bases). This CDR3 region has 14 residues. The V gene lost 6 bases and the J gene lost 6 bases, with 18 bases spanning the gap. Germline V CDR1 and CDR2: LNHDA, SQIVND (reference sequence).

This clonotype was counted ten times or more. The chain joins TRBV7-3 to TRBJ1-1, with D uncertain. The CDR3 is made up of 12 amino acids. V lost 5 bases and J 1 base, leaving 5 bases between the germline ends. Looked up from germline, CDR1 is SGHTA and CDR2 is FQGTGA. In nucleotides, the CDR3 is TGTGCCAGCAGCGCCCCGAACACTGAAGCTTTCTTT. Encoded protein: CASSAPNTEAFF.

The sample holds many counts of this clonotype. The chain has TRBV27 and TRBJ1-1; a weak D match, TRBD1 (5 bases). Germline V CDR1 and CDR2: MNHEY, SMNVEV (reference sequence). The CDR3 is made up of 13 amino acids. The V end lost 10 bases, the J end lost 1 base, and 13 bases lay between the germline ends. Here the CDR3 DNA reads TGTGCCACTTTCCCGGGGGGGAACACTGAAGCTTTCTTT. Translation: CATFPGGNTEAFF.

Concerning this clonotype itself: Since a much larger clone is just one base distant, this may be a read error. The chain employs TRBV3-1 and TRBJ2-1, with 15 bases that match TRBD2. The J segment lost 10 bases and the V segment lost 4 bases, leaving 11 bases of the junction unmatched. This CDR3 is built from 17 residues. Germline V lookup: CDR1 LGHDT, CDR2 YNNKEL (reference sequence). The CDR3 region is CASSPGLAGGGLYEQFF. CDR3 nucleotide sequence: TGTGCCAGCAGCCCGGGACTAGCGGGAGGTGGCCTCTACGAGCAGTTCTTC.

This clonotype was picked up many times. An end of the junction does not agree with germline; a read error may underlie this. This sequence joins TRBV20-1 and TRBJ2-5, with 10 bases aligning to TRBD1. The length of the CDR3 is 13 residues. Germline-derived CDR1 and CDR2 are DFQATT and SNEGSKA (reference sequence). The CDR3 protein is CSAGEDRGETQYF. CDR3 nucleotides: TGCAGTGCTGGAGAGGACAGGGGGGAGACCCAGTACTTC.

Of note for this clonotype: An end of the junction differs from the germline gene, which may be a read error. This rearrangement joins TRBV7-9 to TRBJ2-1, with D hard to call. CDR1 SEHNR and CDR2 FQNEAQ come from the germline V gene (reference sequence). The CDR3 is 15 residues long. Here the CDR3 reads CASSYSTEDQETQYF. The DNA for the CDR3 is TGTGCCAGCAGTTACTCAACGGAAGACCAAGAGACCCAATACTTC.

This clonotype was counted ten times or more. The V gene is TRBV6-4, the J gene TRBJ2-2; 8 bases map to TRBD2. This CDR3 is 14 amino acids long. CDR1 is MRHNA and CDR2 is SNTAGT in the germline V gene. The V segment lost 6 bases and the J segment 2 bases; nucleotides outside the gene matches: 2. The CDR3 region is CASRAGVNTGELFF. CDR3 sequence (DNA): TGTGCCAGCAGAGCGGGAGTTAACACCGGGGAGCTGTTTTTT.

Remarks on this clonotype: A much more abundant neighbour one base away suggests this may be a read error. The CDR3 coding sequence is TGTGCCAGCTCACCCGGGACAGGGGGCACGAGAGATACGCAGTATTTT. Its protein product is CASSPGTGGTRDTQYF. The chain couples TRBV18 to TRBJ2-3, with 12 bases lining up with TRBD1. V dropped 3 bases and J dropped 5; count of bases not matched to a gene: 6. The V gene's germline CDR1 is KGHSH and CDR2 LQKENI. This CDR3 is built from 16 residues.

This clonotype was recorded at least ten times. This CDR3 reads CAISELAGLAGGRGYNEQFF. CDR3 nucleotides: TGTGCCATCAGTGAGTTGGCGGGACTAGCGGGAGGGCGAGGCTACAATGAGCAGTTCTTC. The chain links TRBV10-3 to TRBJ2-1; 16 bases are shared with TRBD2. The CDR3 extends over 20 amino acids. Germline V gene lookup returns CDR1 ENHRY and CDR2 SYGVKD. Trimming took 1 base from V and 3 from J; bases not matched to a gene: 9.

A note on this clonotype: This sequence may be a read error, since a much larger clone differs from it by one base. The rearrangement uses TRBV10-3 and TRBJ1-5, with D unresolved. The CDR3 length is 14 residues. CDR1 and CDR2 (germline): ENHRY, SYGVKD. CDR3 DNA: TGTGCCATCGGACCCGGAGGTGGCAATCAGCTCCAGCATTTT. Translation: CAIGPGGGNQLQHF.

At least ten counts were recorded for this clonotype. V and J are TRBV20-1 and TRBJ2-2; unclear D gene. Trimming took off 0 bases at V and 1 base at J, with 9 bases between the two ends. The CDR3 is 15 amino acids. Germline CDR1 and CDR2: DFQATT and SNEGSKA (reference sequence). CDR3 region: CSARDRLKNTGELFF. The CDR3 DNA follows: TGCAGTGCTAGAGACAGACTGAAGAACACCGGGGAGCTGTTTTTT.

Notes on this clonotype: This may stem from a read error, because a much larger clone lies one nucleotide away. This rearrangement joins TRBV5-4 to TRBJ2-3; TRBD2 matches at 13 bases. Germline CDR1 is SGHNT and CDR2 is YYREEE (reference sequence). This CDR3 is built from 17 residues. CDR3 amino acids: CASSLGGLAGSTDPQYF. In nucleotides, the CDR3 is TGTGCCAGCAGCTTGGGGGGACTAGCGGGGAGCACAGATCCGCAGTATTTT.

The V gene is TRBV6-2 or TRBV6-3, the J gene TRBJ1-4; TRBD1 matches at 9 bases. The CDR3 totals 17 residues. Germline CDR1 and CDR2: MNHEY and SVGEGT. J gave up 7 bases and V 6 bases, and 15 bases lay outside the gene matches. The CDR3 DNA is TGTGCCAGCAGCACCGGGACAGGGTTTGGAGGATTTGAAAAACTGTTTTTT. It specifies CASSTGTGFGGFEKLFF.

Of note for this clonotype: Given a much more abundant clone one base away, this may be a read error. The chain employs TRBV29-1 and TRBJ2-4; TRBD1 matches 7 bases. From germline, CDR1 is SQVTM and CDR2 ANQGSEA. This CDR3 is 13 amino acids long. V was pared by 6 bases and J by 8 bases, with 10 bases of the junction left unmatched. The CDR3 coding sequence is TGCAGCGTCACGACAGGGAGTATTTACATTCAGTACTTC. Translation: CSVTTGSIYIQYF.

Of note for this clonotype: The junction differs from germline at one of its ends, possibly a read error. The chain couples TRBV6-2 or TRBV6-3 to TRBJ2-7; 10 bases are a match to TRBD2. The CDR3 covers 15 residues. Germline CDR1 reads MNHEY; CDR2 reads SVGEGT. CDR3 protein: CACTVRTSGPYGQYF. The DNA of the CDR3 is TGTGCCTGCACAGTGAGGACTAGCGGACCCTACGGGCAGTACTTC.

This clonotype was counted ten times or more. The chain links TRBV5-4 to TRBJ2-1, with 7 bases aligning to TRBD1. Germline CDR1 reads SGHNT; CDR2 reads YYREEE (reference sequence). Unmatched junction bases numbered 3, after V lost 0 bases and J lost 3 bases. The CDR3 spans 15 residues. The CDR3 bases are TGTGCCAGCAGCTTGGACAGGGGTAGCTACAATGAGCAGTTCTTC. The encoded protein is CASSLDRGSYNEQFF.

In its sample, this clonotype was seen once. The rearrangement uses TRBV6-5 and TRBJ1-2; 7 bases are shared with TRBD1. The CDR3 covers 18 residues. With V trimmed by 2 bases and J by 8 bases, 20 bases remained unmatched. The germline gives CDR1 MNHEY, CDR2 SVGAGI. Written as DNA, the CDR3 is TGTGCCAGCAGTTACATTCGGACAGGCGGCGAGCAAGGGGGGGGCTACACCTTC. Translation: CASSYIRTGGEQGGGYTF.

At least ten counts were recorded for this clonotype. This sequence joins TRBV3-1 and TRBJ2-3; 7 bases agree with TRBD1. This CDR3 is built from 16 residues. Germline lookup yields CDR1 LGHDT and CDR2 YNNKEL (reference sequence). The junction had 6 bases not matched to a gene; V was cut back by 3 bases and J by 0 bases. The CDR3 bases are TGTGCCAGCAGCCATCCGCCGGGACAGAGCACAGATACGCAGTATTTT. Translation: CASSHPPGQSTDTQYF.

This chain links TRBV2 with TRBJ2-6; 10 bases match TRBD1. Germline loops: CDR1 SNHLY, CDR2 FYNNEI. The CDR3 covers 17 residues. The junction had 8 bases not matched to a gene; V was cut back by 7 bases and J by 2 bases. Here the CDR3 reads CASNVPGTGAGANVLTF. CDR3 bases: TGTGCCAGCAATGTTCCCGGGACAGGGGCTGGGGCCAACGTCCTGACTTTC.

This clonotype was observed at least ten times. This chain joins TRBV3-1 and TRBJ2-6; 9 bases line up with TRBD1. V dropped 0 bases and J dropped 3; count of bases not matched to a gene: 6. CDR3 length equals 18 residues. Germline-derived CDR1 and CDR2 are LGHDT and YNNKEL (reference sequence). CDR3 DNA: TGTGCCAGCAGCCAAGAGTTACAGGGGGCAATTGGGGCCAACGTCCTGACTTTC. Its translation is CASSQELQGAIGANVLTF.

The gene calls are TRBV20-1 and TRBJ2-1; 7 bases are a match to TRBD2. V was clipped by 6 bases and J by 7 bases; unmatched bases: 21. This CDR3 is 17 amino acids long. Germline CDR1 DFQATT, CDR2 SNEGSKA (reference sequence). In DNA form, the CDR3 reads TGCAGTGCAAGTTGGGTGGGAGGGCCCGGGATAGTGAATGAGCAGTTCTTC. This sequence encodes CSASWVGGPGIVNEQFF.

This clonotype was counted between two and nine times. A read error is possible here, since a much larger clone lies one base away. The chain recombines TRBV10-3 with TRBJ2-5; D may match TRBD1 or TRBD2 (5 bases each). Per the germline V gene, CDR1 is ENHRY and CDR2 is SYGVKD. The V gene lost 2 bases and the J gene lost 7 bases, with 14 bases spanning the gap. The CDR3 is made up of 14 amino acids. The CDR3 coding sequence is TGTGCCATCAGTGAGGGGGGTTGGAGAGGGACCCAGTACTTC. It encodes CAISEGGWRGTQYF.

This clonotype was recorded many times. This rearrangement joins TRBV3-1 to TRBJ2-1, with D perhaps matching TRBD2 (5 bases). CDR3 length: 14 amino acids. The germline gives CDR1 LGHDT, CDR2 YNNKEL (reference sequence). V lost 4 bases and J lost 2, with 9 bases in between. CDR3: CASSPPGAYNEQFF. CDR3 bases: TGTGCCAGCAGCCCTCCCGGGGCCTACAATGAGCAGTTCTTC.

This chain connects TRBV6-5 to TRBJ2-7; TRBD1 matches 9 bases. Germline V CDR1 and CDR2: MNHEY, SVGAGI. The CDR3 has 14 amino acids. V gave up 4 bases and J gave up 3 bases; unmatched junction bases: 4. CDR3 DNA: TGTGCCAGCAGTTGGGGGACAGGGATCTACGAGCAGTACTTC. It yields the protein CASSWGTGIYEQYF.

The chain combines TRBV7-9 with TRBJ2-2; possible D gene TRBD1, 6 bases. V was clipped by 5 bases and J by 5 bases, with 12 bases between them. Germline-derived CDR1 and CDR2 are SEHNR and FQNEAQ (reference sequence). This CDR3 has 14 amino acids. The CDR3 DNA reads TGTGCCAGCAGCCCTGGGACATTAACCGGGGAGCTGTTTTTT. Its translation: CASSPGTLTGELFF.